This paragraph covers one T cell receptor (beta chain) sequence. This CDR3 has 13 residues. CDR1 GTSNPN and CDR2 SVGIG come from the germline V gene (reference sequence). Trimming took 3 bases from V and 9 from J, leaving 15 bases between them. Libraries were prepared by immunoSEQ multiplex PCR; TCRdb keeps only in-frame clonotypes and omits some of them. The sample lists approximately 75,000 clones; almost 90% were seen once. The source of the sample is a study of T cell responses to AZD1222 COVID-19 vaccine. The specimen comprised peripheral blood, sampled 28 days after the second AZD1222 dose. This chain links TRBV30 with TRBJ1-3; no firm D call. The TCR was taken from an adult who received the AZD1222 COVID-19 vaccine. The CDR3 reads CAWSLTRWGTIYF. CDR3 bases: TGTGCCTGGAGCCTCACTCGGTGGGGCACCATATATTTT.